This TCR beta chain was retrieved from a study of PD-1 blockade in classical Hodgkin lymphoma. There are 14 residues in the CDR3. Germline CDR1 WNHNN, CDR2 SYGVQD (reference sequence). The ends were cut back, 5 bases at V and 0 bases at J, with 7 bases in the middle. Relapse after autologous stem cell transplantation occurred in every patient, and brentuximab vedotin exposure varied. Only in-frame clones appear in the TCRdb table, and some are missing; sequencing was by immunoSEQ multiplex PCR. The data contain approximately 79,000 clones, 80% to 95% of them singletons. The receptor comes from a human donor with classical Hodgkin lymphoma. This sequence joins TRBV10-1 and TRBJ2-2; D uncertain. The sample was peripheral blood mononuclear cells (PBMCs), taken before the second cycle of nivolumab. The CDR3 DNA reads TGCGCCAGCAGTTTTACAGCGAACACCGGGGAGCTGTTTTTT. Translated, it gives CASSFTANTGELFF.